Presented here are 29 T cell receptor beta chains from one specimen sequenced in a study of T-cell reconstitution after alpha-beta-depleted transplantation in children. Preparation of the TCRbeta library used unique molecular identifiers. In TCRdb, the PCR reads were re-called with MiXCR into one record per CDR3 protein. Altogether around 450,000 distinct CDR3 sequences are present, roughly a tenth being singletons, with the ten largest covering approximately 2%. Sequences were derived from PBMCs, sampled before TCRalphabeta/CD19-depleted stem cell transplant. The receptors shown here come from a child aged 2-9 years with inherited bone marrow failure, due to receive a stem cell transplant.

The J gene is TRBJ2-1, the V gene TRBV19; 8 bases are a match to TRBD2. In germline, CDR1 is LNHDA, CDR2 SQIVND (reference sequence). This CDR3 comprises 15 residues. After removal of 3 bases from V and 5 bases from J, the junction contained 6 bases not matched to a gene. Here the CDR3 reads CASSISSGVNNEQFF. CDR3 DNA: TGTGCCAGTAGTATCAGTAGCGGGGTCAACAATGAGCAGTTCTTC. The full variable domain, rest sourced from reference TRBV19 and TRBJ2-1, is DGGITQSPKYLFRKEGQNVTLSCEQNLNHDAMYWYRQDPGQGLRLIYYSQIVNDFQKGDIAEGYSVSREKKESFPLTVTSAQKNPTAFYLCASSISSGVNNEQFFGPGTRLTVL.

Many counts were recorded for this clonotype. CDR3 in DNA: TGTGCCAGCAGGGTGACACGGGAGTACACCGGGGAGCTGTTTTTT. It yields the protein CASRVTREYTGELFF. The chain has TRBV2 and TRBJ2-2; D might be TRBD2 (6 bases). V lost 6 bases, J lost 3 bases, and 14 bases lay in between. The germline gives CDR1 SNHLY, CDR2 FYNNEI. This CDR3 has 15 residues.

In its sample, this clonotype was seen many times. This sequence joins TRBV28 and TRBJ1-1; D not certain. CDR1 and CDR2 from the germline V gene are MDHEN and SYDVKM. The V and J ends lost 4 bases and 10 bases respectively, with 10 bases between them. The CDR3 contains 11 residues. The CDR3 region has the DNA TGTGCCAGCAGTTCGACAACTAGAGCTTTCTTT. It is translated as CASSSTTRAFF.

The chain couples TRBV5-6 to TRBJ2-7; 12 nucleotides line up with TRBD2. Losses at the gene ends were 4 bases for V and 3 bases for J; bases not matched to a gene: 8. The CDR3 contains 16 residues. Per the germline V gene, CDR1 is SGHDT and CDR2 is YYEEEE. DNA for the CDR3: TGTGCCAGCAGCCCTAGACTAGCGGGAGAACTCTACGAGCAGTACTTC. Protein sequence: CASSPRLAGELYEQYF.

V usage is TRBV7-6 and J usage is TRBJ1-5; TRBD1 matches 7 bases. V lost 4 bases, J lost 4 bases, and 10 bases stayed unmatched. This CDR3 is built from 16 residues. Germline loops: CDR1 SGHVS, CDR2 FNYEAQ. The DNA of the CDR3 is TGTGCCAGCAGCTACACCCCGGGACAGCTTAATCAGCCCCAGCATTTT. This translates into CASSYTPGQLNQPQHF.

This clonotype was counted at least ten times. The chain employs TRBV29-1 and TRBJ2-3, with D perhaps TRBD2 (6 bases). The ends were cut back, 4 bases at V and 0 bases at J, with 11 bases in the middle. Germline V gene lookup returns CDR1 SQVTM and CDR2 ANQGSEA. The CDR3 has 14 residues. CDR3 DNA: TGCAGCGTTGTTGGACTATCCAGCACAGATACGCAGTATTTT. It codes for CSVVGLSSTDTQYF.

This clonotype was detected ten times or more. J is TRBJ2-1 and V is TRBV20-1; 8 bases match TRBD2. Losses at the gene ends were 6 bases for V and 7 bases for J; bases not matched to a gene: 14. The CDR3 is 15 residues long. Germline V gene sequence: CDR1 DFQATT, CDR2 SNEGSKA (reference sequence). This chain's CDR3 is CSAGGAGGIRNEQFF. CDR3 sequence (DNA): TGCAGTGCGGGCGGGGCGGGAGGAATACGGAATGAGCAGTTCTTC.

This clonotype was picked up many times. Compared with germline, one end of the junction differs, possibly owing to a read error. The genes are TRBV27 and TRBJ2-7, with TRBD2 matching 13 bases. The CDR3 loop spans 15 amino acids. CDR1 MNHEY and CDR2 SMNVEV come from the germline V gene (reference sequence). In DNA form, the CDR3 reads TGCGCCAGCAGCTTGGGGACTAGCGGGATCTACGAGCAGTACTTC. It codes for CASSLGTSGIYEQYF.

The chain carries TRBV24-1 and TRBJ2-1; weak D call: TRBD2 (5 bases). CDR3 length: 15 amino acids. CDR1 is KGHDR, CDR2 SFDVKD, per germline. The V and J ends lost 3 bases and 5 bases respectively, with 13 bases between them. The CDR3 loop is CATSDRGAADNEQFF. DNA for the CDR3: TGTGCCACCAGTGATCGGGGAGCGGCAGACAATGAGCAGTTCTTC.

This clonotype was recorded at least ten times. The V gene is TRBV11-2, the J gene TRBJ2-7; no reliable D call. Trimming left V 0 bases short and J 3 bases short, with 3 bases between. There are 12 residues in the CDR3. Germline loops: CDR1 SGHAT, CDR2 FQNNGV. The CDR3 DNA is TGTGCCAGCAGCTTAGAAAACTACGAGCAGTACTTC. Translating gives CASSLENYEQYF.

This clonotype was found many times. The J gene is TRBJ1-1, the V gene TRBV29-1; D remains ambiguous. Germline CDR1 SQVTM, CDR2 ANQGSEA. CDR3 length equals 11 residues. Trimming left V 5 bases short and J 5 bases short, with 9 bases between. CDR3 sequence (DNA): TGCAGCGTTCTCGCGGGGACTGAAGCTTTCTTT. Translating gives CSVLAGTEAFF.

This clonotype was observed a few times. The rearrangement uses TRBV30 and TRBJ1-2; the match to TRBD1 covers 8 bases. The length of the CDR3 is 13 residues. Looked up from germline, CDR1 is GTSNPN and CDR2 is SVGIG (reference sequence). J was trimmed by 4 bases and V by 3 bases; bases with no gene match: 4. The CDR3 DNA follows: TGTGCCTGGAGAGGGACAGGTGTCTATGGCTACACCTTC. It yields the protein CAWRGTGVYGYTF.

The genes are TRBV15 and TRBJ1-3, with D hard to call. CDR1 is LNHNV and CDR2 is YYDKDF in the germline V gene (reference sequence). Trimming took 3 bases from V and 0 from J, leaving 6 bases between them. The length of the CDR3 is 14 residues. In DNA form, the CDR3 reads TGTGCCACCAGCAGGGAAAGCTCTGGAAACACCATATATTTT. It is translated as CATSRESSGNTIYF.

This clonotype was seen repeatedly, ten times or more. V gene TRBV12-3 or TRBV12-4 combines with J gene TRBJ2-1; D possibly corresponds to TRBD2 (5 bases). The length of the CDR3 is 13 residues. V lost 3 bases and J lost 9, with 12 bases in between. CDR3 nucleotide sequence: TGTGCCAGCAGTTTTGGCGGGCCCACTGAGCAGTTCTTC. Its translation is CASSFGGPTEQFF.

The table lists this clonotype with many counts. CDR3 loop: CASSGSGKSYNEQFF. The CDR3 bases are TGTGCCAGCAGCGGTAGCGGGAAGTCCTACAATGAGCAGTTCTTC. The chain carries TRBV9 and TRBJ2-1, with 8 positions matching TRBD2. Looked up from germline, CDR1 is SGDLS and CDR2 is YYNGEE. CDR3 length equals 15 residues. J lost 1 base, V lost 3 bases, and 3 bases had no gene match.

This clonotype was picked up a small number of times. The chain joins TRBV20-1 to TRBJ1-5, with D hard to call. CDR3 length: 14 residues. V was pared by 6 bases and J by 1 base, with 13 bases between. From germline, CDR1 is DFQATT and CDR2 SNEGSKA (reference sequence). In DNA, the CDR3 is TGCAGTGCCCAAATTGGGCCAAGCAATCAGCCCCAGCATTTT. Translation: CSAQIGPSNQPQHF.

The chain links TRBV18 to TRBJ2-3; unclear D gene. This CDR3 contains 11 residues. Per germline, CDR1 KGHSH and CDR2 LQKENI. V dropped 4 bases and J dropped 6 bases, with 5 bases sitting between them. This CDR3 is CASSRSDTQYF. The DNA of the CDR3 is TGTGCCAGCTCACGGTCGGATACGCAGTATTTT.

This chain connects TRBV5-1 to TRBJ2-3, with D uncertain. In germline, CDR1 is SGHRS, CDR2 YFSETQ. The CDR3 is made up of 14 amino acids. V was pared by 4 bases and J by 4 bases, with 13 bases between. CDR3 protein: CASSPIRPPDTQYF. CDR3 DNA: TGCGCCAGCAGCCCCATCCGGCCCCCAGATACGCAGTATTTT.

This clonotype was counted ten times or more. The chain is built from TRBV4-3 and TRBJ2-7; 10 bases line up with TRBD2. The CDR3 is 17 amino acids. Germline V gene sequence: CDR1 LGHNA, CDR2 YSLEER. With 0 bases clipped from V and 4 bases from J, the junction kept 9 bases outside the gene matches. CDR3 sequence (DNA): TGCGCCAGCAGCCAAGATTGGAGCGGGAGGGCCTGGTACGAGCAGTACTTC. Translating gives CASSQDWSGRAWYEQYF.

The chain is built from TRBV19 and TRBJ2-3, with a possible D match to TRBD1 (5 bases). V lost 3 bases to trimming and J lost 6 bases, with 16 bases between them. Germline CDR1 LNHDA, CDR2 SQIVND (reference sequence). The CDR3 runs to 15 residues. The CDR3 reads CASSMFQPGSDTQYF. The CDR3 region has the DNA TGTGCCAGTAGTATGTTCCAGCCAGGGTCGGATACGCAGTATTTT.

This clonotype was seen repeatedly, ten times or more. The chain joins TRBV28 to TRBJ2-7; D is undetermined. This CDR3 has 14 amino acids. V was clipped by 3 bases and J by 0 bases, with 9 bases between them. Per the germline V gene, CDR1 is MDHEN and CDR2 is SYDVKM. CDR3 nucleotides: TGTGCCAGCAGTTTTTATCAGAGCTCCTACGAGCAGTACTTC. Its protein product is CASSFYQSSYEQYF.

This clonotype was seen at least ten times. The genes are TRBV4-3 and TRBJ1-5, with a tentative D call TRBD1 (5 bases). Germline CDR1 reads LGHNA; CDR2 reads YSLEER. The V end lost 4 bases, the J end lost 5 bases, and 12 bases lay between the germline ends. The CDR3 has 14 amino acids. The CDR3 sequence: CASSPHMGDQPQHF. In nucleotides, the CDR3 is TGCGCCAGCAGCCCACATATGGGGGATCAGCCCCAGCATTTT.

This chain links TRBV27 with TRBJ2-1; 11 nucleotides align to TRBD2. Germline V CDR1 and CDR2: MNHEY, SMNVEV (reference sequence). With V trimmed by 5 bases and J by 9 bases, 9 bases remained unmatched. This CDR3 has 15 amino acids. CDR3 nucleotide sequence: TGTGCCAGCAGTGGCCCTAGCGGGAGGTCGACTGAGCAGTTCTTC. Amino acids: CASSGPSGRSTEQFF.

In this sample, this clonotype turned up many times. The V gene is TRBV12-3 or TRBV12-4, the J gene TRBJ2-5; 9 bases are a match to TRBD2. The junction had 9 bases not matched to a gene; V was cut back by 5 bases and J by 11 bases. This CDR3 is built from 13 residues. The chain's CDR3 is CASSPGVAGAQYF. CDR3 DNA: TGTGCCAGCAGTCCCGGGGTAGCGGGAGCTCAGTACTTC.

This clonotype has at least ten counts. The V call is TRBV12-3 or TRBV12-4, the J call TRBJ1-1; D is undetermined. The CDR3 is 11 amino acids. The V gene lost 3 bases and the J gene lost 12 bases, with 11 bases spanning the gap. The CDR3 loop is CASSFSGRTFF. CDR3 sequence (DNA): TGTGCCAGCAGTTTTTCTGGCAGGACTTTCTTT.

This clonotype showed up many times. V gene TRBV12-3 or TRBV12-4 combines with J gene TRBJ2-5; D unclear. This CDR3 has 14 amino acids. V was clipped by 6 bases and J by 7 bases, with 18 bases between them. The CDR3 coding sequence is TGTGCCAGCAGCCTAAGCCGGACCAGAACGACCCAGTACTTC. Its protein product is CASSLSRTRTTQYF.

This clonotype was recorded many times. The chain carries TRBV12-3 or TRBV12-4 and TRBJ2-2; D is possibly TRBD1 or TRBD2 (6 bases each). This CDR3 has 16 amino acids. Trimming cost V 6 bases and J 4 bases, with 18 bases left between them. The CDR3 here is CASSPIGGESTGELFF. The CDR3 DNA is TGTGCCAGCAGCCCCATCGGGGGCGAATCCACCGGGGAGCTGTTTTTT.

This clonotype was found many times. V gene TRBV7-9 combines with J gene TRBJ2-6, with D possibly TRBD2 on 5 matching bases. Germline V gives CDR1 SEHNR, CDR2 FQNEAQ (reference sequence). This CDR3 is built from 15 residues. V shed 4 bases and J shed 0 bases, with 7 bases lying between them. The CDR3 spells CASSSDSSGANVLTF. The CDR3 DNA is TGTGCCAGCAGCTCGGACTCCTCTGGGGCCAACGTCCTGACTTTC.

This clonotype was observed many times. The chain couples TRBV5-1 to TRBJ1-5, with a tentative D call TRBD1 (6 bases). CDR3 length: 16 residues. Germline V gene sequence: CDR1 SGHRS, CDR2 YFSETQ. The ends were cut back, 0 bases at V and 3 bases at J, with 13 bases in the middle. CDR3 DNA sequence: TGCGCCAGCAGCTTGGGTCCAACAGGGCTCAATCAGCCCCAGCATTTT. This translates into CASSLGPTGLNQPQHF.